Described below is a single T cell receptor beta chain sequence and its context. This clone appeared once. No cognate antigen has been identified for it. Qualities for individual bases were not recorded, and no much larger clone is one base off. In total, about 650 healthy bone marrow donors made up the cohort. At the time of sampling, every cohort member was nominally healthy, though immune exposures that went unrecorded were likely present. The donor was CMV seronegative and belonged to the group of roughly 330 seronegative cohort members. A peripheral blood sample was collected from each donor, and TCR beta sequencing was performed on peripheral blood mononuclear cells. The Qiagen DNeasy Blood Extraction Kit was used to extract genomic DNA from the blood cell samples. This sample was taken from a study of cytomegalovirus exposure and HLA in healthy donors (dated by TCRdb to 2017 to 2019). With respect to the entire study: An earlier analysis of approximately 640 of the donors reported about 250 Gb of sequence data and 100 million to 140 million unique TCR beta sequences from roughly 180 million T cells. An early release that covered some 640 HLA-typed donors contained around 300 gigabases of sequencing data and 70 million to 100 million unique TCR sequences. Among the roughly 370 genotyped donors, more than 70% belonged to the genetic ancestry cluster associated with self-reported Caucasian donors. The aim of the study was to test whether cataloging public T cell receptors could identify signatures of past pathogen exposure. The study used immunosequencing to profile the T cell repertoires of approximately 630 subjects and linked those repertoires to cytomegalovirus serostatus. Along with the roughly 670-subject first cohort, a separate validation cohort of approximately 110 different subjects was used. High-throughput TCR immunosequencing, statistical association of individual TCRs with disease status, and machine learning were combined to predict cytomegalovirus infection status. To study patterns of TCR occurrence, a later analysis re-analyzed previously published TCR beta repertoires from hundreds of donors and added high-resolution HLA genotyping. Rather than drawing on any new phenotypic data, the later analysis identified candidate immune exposures from TCR beta sequences and the way those sequences occurred across donors. In an earlier analysis of a few hundred of the donors, high-throughput TCR beta sequencing was used to judge whether each TCR beta V gene segment behaved as functional or pseudogenic. Donor age, sex, ethnicity and CMV serostatus were compiled together with the repertoire data. A later genetic analysis took genome-wide SNP genotypes for about 65% of the roughly 670 donors and used that subset as a discovery cohort. Every repertoire in the discovery cohort had been generated on one and the same sequencing platform. HLA typing included class I and class II loci at four-digit resolution. The number of typed donors differed by locus: roughly 629-640 for A, B, C, DRB1 and DQB1; about 520 for DQA1; 606 for DPA1; and about 470 for DPB1. Roughly five DR-DQ haplotypes were handled as single units for association and clustering, since linkage in the cohort was strong. Among 398 genotyped donors of the cohort, an average of approximately 230,000 unique TCR beta nucleotide sequences were sequenced per donor, around 18% of them non-productive. The paper's findings and limits, for the study overall: Most CMV-associated TCR beta chains appeared to be HLA-restricted in a later analysis, and the HLA associations seemed to be driven largely by CMV exposure. Correlated functional status among segregating V segments might reflect linkage disequilibrium, but an unknown experimental factor could not be ruled out. Only TCR beta chains were sequenced in this cohort, and the absence of alpha or paired-chain data limited detectable features. The presence/absence analyses assumed that sequencing depth was roughly uniform across donors, and that assumption may not be true. According to the authors, the approach could potentially be generalized to other disease states and immunological phenotypes. Some IMGT-functional V segments, including TRBV6-2 and TRBV6-3, could not be distinguished by the 87-base-pair reads and were therefore excluded. Because counts were too low, 15 to 20 rarely observed V segments, including chromosome 9 orphons, were excluded from the earlier analysis of 587 of the donors. Immune exposure information for the cohort was limited to CMV serostatus. Broadly in line with IMGT annotations, most TCR beta V segments showed up in productive rearrangements about 90% or about 30% of the time in an earlier analysis of 450 to 600 of the donors. The study gave a list of 150 to 200 TCR beta chains associated with cytomegalovirus. An association between a missense DCLRE1C variant and V-gene and J-gene trimming of TCR beta chains was found in a later genetic analysis and replicated in an independent cohort. The classifier was reported to diagnose cytomegalovirus status with high specificity and sensitivity in both the original cohort and the validation cohort. In a later genetic analysis, fewer N-insertions in productive TCRs were reported among donors in an Asian-associated ancestry cluster than the approximately 710-donor mean. Because HLA typing was unavailable for some donors at each locus, only the typed subset was used in association tests. A few of the identified cytomegalovirus-associated TCR beta chains were confirmed in vitro to be specific for cytomegalovirus antigens. A further reported finding was that TCR beta sequences accurately predicted the HLA-A and HLA-B alleles for most subjects in the first cohort. Assigning TCR associations to individual alleles was difficult when HLA alleles, especially DR and DQ, strongly co-occurred. While some public TCRs were present in many individuals, most TCR sequences turned up only very rarely across donors. In a later analysis, TCR association rates were found to vary across HLA loci, with the most associated TCRs seen for DRB1 alleles and the fewest for HLA-C alleles. Specific HLA alleles were associated with more than 15,000 TCR beta sequences at a false discovery rate of 0.05 in a later analysis. A cluster of highly shared sequence variants was judged likely to represent a technical artifact of the sequencing pipeline. Several of the top co-occurrence clusters appeared to be linked to parvovirus B19, influenza, CMV and Epstein-Barr virus, according to a later analysis. Compared with equally common non-associated chains, HLA-associated TCR beta chains in a later analysis were more clonally expanded and had lower generation probabilities.

The library relied on the immunoSEQ multiplex PCR assay. For the multiplex PCR, a mixture combining 60 forward primers for TCR Vbeta segments and 13 reverse primers for TCR Jbeta segments was used. The CDR3 region of rearranged TCR beta genes was amplified from genomic DNA with a multiplex PCR assay. The Illumina HiSeq System was used to sequence the amplified TCR beta libraries as 87-base-pair reads. Per the authors' processing: In a later analysis, tens of millions of unique TCR beta chains were counted across the 500 to 700 repertoires, and roughly 10 million of these chains were shared by at least two donors. A nearest-neighbor algorithm error-corrected the raw reads and collapsed the reads into unique sequences, merging closely related sequences to remove PCR and sequencing errors. To assign V, D and J gene segments, CDR3 sequences were aligned to IMGT reference sequences. For a sequence to be retained, at least a six-nucleotide match to both a V gene segment and a J gene segment was required. A rearrangement was called productive if the CDR3 had no stop codons and remained in frame with V and J, and every other rearrangement was called non-productive. Following IMGT convention, CDR3 was defined as the stretch from the second conserved V-encoded cysteine up to the conserved J-encoded phenylalanine. Sequences without an unambiguous match to a single V gene segment were excluded from the earlier analysis of almost 600 of the donors. In an earlier analysis of about 590 of the donors, a V segment was called functional when productive rearrangements were above 56.7%, and segregating when the standard deviation between donors exceeded 5%. A statistical classification framework was developed to diagnose cytomegalovirus status using the catalog of TCR beta chain sequences. A later analysis assigned V and J genes by comparing TCR nucleotide sequences with IMGT/GENE-DB human TR gene sequences. A later analysis assigned CDR3 sequences and most-parsimonious VDJ recombination scenarios with the TCRdist pipeline. In a later analysis, each TCR beta chain was defined by its CDR3 amino acid sequence together with its V-gene family, and reads lacking a unique V-gene family were excluded. To address suspected cross-contamination and a sequencing artifact, a later analysis removed a few hundred highly shared, low-generation-probability nucleotide sequences. In a later analysis, a clonal expansion index for each public chain was calculated from normalized within-repertoire ranks of inferred template counts. In a later analysis, generation probabilities were computed with a VDJ recombination model fitted to out-of-frame rearrangements, and the resulting probabilities were checked against IGoR. Hypergeometric tests were used in a later analysis to score TCR-TCR, TCR-HLA and TCR-CMV co-occurrence, with a repertoire-size bias correction applied to the TCR pairs. False discovery rates were estimated in a later analysis by permuting HLA or CMV assignments 20 times. In a later analysis, co-occurring TCRs were grouped using DBSCAN, and TCRdist sequence similarity was added for clustering within HLA-allele-positive subsets. Co-occurrence clustering excluded repertoires with fewer than 30,000 or more than 120,000 public chains, plus five with anomalous nucleotide sharing. In TCRdb, the immuneACCESS table is reduced to in-frame sequences with V and J assigned. These tables do not hold every clone; where another copy was compared, an unresolved V gene accounts for under half, and the others remain unexplained. From that table come the V and J calls and clone size; the DNA was used to work out D and trimming. The table for this sample lists 150,000 or so clones; roughly 70% of them were counted only once. The ten largest make up approximately 2.8% of the sample.

V drops 4 bases and J drops 0 bases, leaving 7 bases in between. The CDR1 and CDR2 encoded by the germline V gene are SGHTA and FQGNSA. The CDR3 goes from the cysteine to the phenylalanine over 14 residues. Only the CDR3 DNA stays, 42 bases, in frame from base 1. The sequencing input was PBMCs. The source is a male donor in good health and CMV-seronegative. The chain is encoded by TRBV7-2 joined to TRBJ1-3, with a weak D call of TRBD1 (5 bases match). CDR3 loop: CASSSQVSGNTIYF. The sequenced DNA is TGTGCCAGCAGCTCACAGGTCTCTGGAAACACCATATATTTT.